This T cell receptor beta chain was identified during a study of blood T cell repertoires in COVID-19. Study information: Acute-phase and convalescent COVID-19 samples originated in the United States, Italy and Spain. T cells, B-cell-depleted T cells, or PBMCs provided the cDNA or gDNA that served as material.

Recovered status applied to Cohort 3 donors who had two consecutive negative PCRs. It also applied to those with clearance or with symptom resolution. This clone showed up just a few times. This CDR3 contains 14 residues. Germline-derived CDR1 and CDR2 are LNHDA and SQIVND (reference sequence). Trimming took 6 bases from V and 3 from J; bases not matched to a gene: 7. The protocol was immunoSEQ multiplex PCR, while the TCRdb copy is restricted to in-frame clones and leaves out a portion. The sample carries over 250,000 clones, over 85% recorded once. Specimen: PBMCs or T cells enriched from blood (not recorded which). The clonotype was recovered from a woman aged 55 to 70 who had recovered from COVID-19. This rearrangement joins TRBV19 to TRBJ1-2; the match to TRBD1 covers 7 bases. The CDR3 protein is CASRTPGQHYGYTF. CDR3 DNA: TGTGCCAGTAGGACCCCGGGACAGCACTATGGCTACACCTTC.